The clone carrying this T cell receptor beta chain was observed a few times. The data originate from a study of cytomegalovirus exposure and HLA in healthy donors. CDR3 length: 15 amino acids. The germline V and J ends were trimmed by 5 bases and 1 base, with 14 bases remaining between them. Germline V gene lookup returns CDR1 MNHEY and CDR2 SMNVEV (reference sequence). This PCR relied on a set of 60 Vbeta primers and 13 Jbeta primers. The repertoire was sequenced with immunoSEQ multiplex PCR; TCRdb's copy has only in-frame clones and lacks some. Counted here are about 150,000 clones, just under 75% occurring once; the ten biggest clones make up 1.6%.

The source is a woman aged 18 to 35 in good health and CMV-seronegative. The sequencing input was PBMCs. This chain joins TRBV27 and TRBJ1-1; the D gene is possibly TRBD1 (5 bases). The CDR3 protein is CASSPHGTGNTEAFF. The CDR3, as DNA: TGTGCCAGCAGTCCCCATGGAACAGGGAACACTGAAGCTTTCTTT.